This TCR beta chain was captured by sequencing in a study of vaccination effects on CD4 cells after COVID-19. The overall study: Samples collected post-vaccine were obtained a median of 72 days after the second dose.

Here immunoSEQ multiplex PCR was the method, and the copy in TCRdb shows in-frame clones only, minus some. The sample has some 70,000 clones, about 81% seen once. CD4+ T cells specific for antigen were expanded with viral peptide pools by the ViraFEST assay before sequencing. Having been cultured for around ten days, the cells underwent CD4+ T cell isolation. All study participants received two doses of BNT162b2 or mRNA-1273 vaccine. The researchers cultured 1.5 million to 2.5 million PBMC per well with 7.5 to 10 IU/ml IL-2 and roughly 9.2 ug/ml peptides. Fresh IL-2-containing medium replaced half the medium on days 3 and 7. Remarks on this clone: Its antigen is still unknown.

Source: CD4+ T cells from PBMCs cultured with HCoV-229E spike peptides, taken after COVID-19 vaccination. The sequence came from a human donor who received a COVID-19 vaccine.

The CDR3 bases are TGTGCCAGCAGTCAAACTGCCTGGACAGGCAGGGGGACCAATCAGCCCCAGCATTTT. Protein: CASSQTAWTGRGTNQPQHF. This sequence joins TRBV6-2 or TRBV6-3 and TRBJ1-5; 7 bases fit TRBD1. V dropped 5 bases and J dropped 3; count of bases not matched to a gene: 19. This CDR3 spans 19 amino acids. Germline lookup yields CDR1 MNHEY and CDR2 SVGEGT.